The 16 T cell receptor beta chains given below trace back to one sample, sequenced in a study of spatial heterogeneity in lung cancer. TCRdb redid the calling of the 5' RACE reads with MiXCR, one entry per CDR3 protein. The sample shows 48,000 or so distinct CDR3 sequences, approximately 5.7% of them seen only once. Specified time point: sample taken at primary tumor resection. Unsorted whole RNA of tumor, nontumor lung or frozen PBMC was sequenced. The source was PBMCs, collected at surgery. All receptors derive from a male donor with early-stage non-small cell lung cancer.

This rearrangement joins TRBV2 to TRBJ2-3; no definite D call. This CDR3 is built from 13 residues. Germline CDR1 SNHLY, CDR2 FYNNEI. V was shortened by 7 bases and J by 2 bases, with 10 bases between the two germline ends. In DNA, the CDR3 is TGTGCCAGCAAGGCGGATTTCACAGATACGCAGTATTTT. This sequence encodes CASKADFTDTQYF.

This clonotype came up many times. The CDR3: CAISEAERREQYF. CDR3 nucleotide sequence: TGTGCCATCAGTGAGGCAGAAAGACGCGAGCAGTACTTC. V usage is TRBV10-3 and J usage is TRBJ2-7; no clear D. The CDR3 totals 13 residues. Germline V CDR1 and CDR2: ENHRY, SYGVKD. Between the trimmed V and J ends, which lost 2 bases and 6 bases, there was a span of 11 bases.

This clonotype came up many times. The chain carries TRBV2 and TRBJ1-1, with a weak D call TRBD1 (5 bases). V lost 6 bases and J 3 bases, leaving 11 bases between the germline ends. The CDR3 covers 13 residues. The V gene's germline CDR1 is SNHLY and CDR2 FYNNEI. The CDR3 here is CASSPDRYTEAFF. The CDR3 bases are TGTGCCAGCAGCCCCGACAGATACACTGAAGCTTTCTTT.

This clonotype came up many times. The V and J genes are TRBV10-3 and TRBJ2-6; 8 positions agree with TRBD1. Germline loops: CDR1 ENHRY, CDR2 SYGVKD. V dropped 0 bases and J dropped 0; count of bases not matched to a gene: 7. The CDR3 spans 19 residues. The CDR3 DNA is TGTGCCATCAGTGAGTCTGGACAGGGTAGATCCTCTGGGGCCAACGTCCTGACTTTC. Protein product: CAISESGQGRSSGANVLTF.

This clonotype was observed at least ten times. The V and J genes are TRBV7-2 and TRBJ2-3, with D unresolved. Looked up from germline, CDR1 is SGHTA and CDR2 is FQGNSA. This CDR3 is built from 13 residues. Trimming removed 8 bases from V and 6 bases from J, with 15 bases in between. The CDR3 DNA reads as TGTGCCAGCTCCCGACCCGGCTCGGATACGCAGTATTTT. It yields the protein CASSRPGSDTQYF.

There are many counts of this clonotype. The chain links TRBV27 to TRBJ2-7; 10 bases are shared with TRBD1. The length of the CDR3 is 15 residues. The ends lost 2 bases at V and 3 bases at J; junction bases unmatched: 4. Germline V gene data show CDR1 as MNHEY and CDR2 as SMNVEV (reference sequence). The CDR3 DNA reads TGTGCCAGCAGTTTAATAGGACAGGGGGTCTACGAGCAGTACTTC. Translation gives CASSLIGQGVYEQYF.

CDR3 bases: TGTGCCACCAGCAGAGGTCGGGGAGTGGGCAACACTGAAGCTTTCTTT. Amino acid sequence: CATSRGRGVGNTEAFF. The chain uses TRBV15 and TRBJ1-1; D gene ambiguous. V lost 1 base to trimming and J lost 2 bases, with 14 bases between them. CDR3 length equals 16 residues. The germline CDR1 and CDR2 sequences are LNHNV and YYDKDF (reference sequence).

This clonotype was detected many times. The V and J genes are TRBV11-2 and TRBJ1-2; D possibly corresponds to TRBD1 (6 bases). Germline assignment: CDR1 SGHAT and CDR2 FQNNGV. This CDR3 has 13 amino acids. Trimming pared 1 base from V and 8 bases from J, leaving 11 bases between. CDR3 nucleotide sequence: TGTGCCAGCAGCTTAGCGCAGGGGAGCGGCTACACCTTC. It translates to CASSLAQGSGYTF. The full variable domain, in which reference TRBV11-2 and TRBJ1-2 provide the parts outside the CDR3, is EAGVAQSPRYKIIEKRQSVAFWCNPISGHATLYWYQQILGQGPKLLIQFQNNGVVDDSQLPKDRFSAERLKGVDSTLKIQPAKLEDSAVYLCASSLAQGSGYTFGSGTRLTVV.

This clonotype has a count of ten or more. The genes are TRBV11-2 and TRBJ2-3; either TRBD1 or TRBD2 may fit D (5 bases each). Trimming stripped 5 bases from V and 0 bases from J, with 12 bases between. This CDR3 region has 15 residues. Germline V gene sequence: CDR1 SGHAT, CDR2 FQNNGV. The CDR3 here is CASSPWDLSTDTQYF. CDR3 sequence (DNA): TGTGCCAGCAGCCCCTGGGACCTCAGCACAGATACGCAGTATTTT.

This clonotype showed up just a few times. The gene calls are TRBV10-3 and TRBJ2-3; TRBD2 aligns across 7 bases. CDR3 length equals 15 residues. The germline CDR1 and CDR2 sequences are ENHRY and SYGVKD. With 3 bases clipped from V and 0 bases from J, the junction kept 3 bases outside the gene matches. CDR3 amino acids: CAISEGDYSTDTQYF. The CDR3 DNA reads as TGTGCCATCAGTGAAGGGGACTACAGCACAGATACGCAGTATTTT.

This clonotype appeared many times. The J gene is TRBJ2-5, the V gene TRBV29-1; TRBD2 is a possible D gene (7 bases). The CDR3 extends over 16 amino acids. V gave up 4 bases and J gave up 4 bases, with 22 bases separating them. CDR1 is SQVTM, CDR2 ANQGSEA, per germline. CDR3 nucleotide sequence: TGCAGCGTTGGACGAGAAAGGGGGAGGGCCGGAGAGACCCAGTACTTC. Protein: CSVGRERGRAGETQYF.

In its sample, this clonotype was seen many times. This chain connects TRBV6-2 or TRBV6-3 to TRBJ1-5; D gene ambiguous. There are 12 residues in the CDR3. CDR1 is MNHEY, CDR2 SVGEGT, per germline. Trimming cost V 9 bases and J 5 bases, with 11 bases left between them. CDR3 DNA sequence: TGTGCCAGTCAAACCAGCGATCAGCCCCAGCATTTT. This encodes CASQTSDQPQHF.

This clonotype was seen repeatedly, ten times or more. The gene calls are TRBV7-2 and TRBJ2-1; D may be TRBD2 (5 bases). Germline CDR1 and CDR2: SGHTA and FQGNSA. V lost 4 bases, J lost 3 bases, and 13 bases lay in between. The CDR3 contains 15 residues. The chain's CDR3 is CASSSEASNYNEQFF. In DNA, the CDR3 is TGTGCCAGCAGCTCCGAAGCTAGCAACTACAATGAGCAGTTCTTC.

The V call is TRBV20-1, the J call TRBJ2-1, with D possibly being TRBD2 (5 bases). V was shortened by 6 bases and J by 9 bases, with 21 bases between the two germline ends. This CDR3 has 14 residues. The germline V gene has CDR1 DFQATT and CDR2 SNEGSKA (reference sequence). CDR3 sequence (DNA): TGCAGTGCCCTCTTCTCTATAGAGGCGGGTGAGCAGTTCTTC. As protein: CSALFSIEAGEQFF.

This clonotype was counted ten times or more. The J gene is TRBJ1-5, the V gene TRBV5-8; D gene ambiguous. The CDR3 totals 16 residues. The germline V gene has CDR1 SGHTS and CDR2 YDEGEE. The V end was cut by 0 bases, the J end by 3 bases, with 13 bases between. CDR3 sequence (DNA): TGTGCCAGCAGCTTGGGCGTAGATTTCAACAATCAGCCCCAGCATTTT. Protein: CASSLGVDFNNQPQHF. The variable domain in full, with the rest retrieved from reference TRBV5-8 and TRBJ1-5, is EAGVTQSPTHLIKTRGQQATLRCSPISGHTSVYWYQQALGLGLQFLLWYDEGEERNRGNFPPRFSGRQFPNYSSELNVNALELEDSALYLCASSLGVDFNNQPQHFGDGTRLSIL.

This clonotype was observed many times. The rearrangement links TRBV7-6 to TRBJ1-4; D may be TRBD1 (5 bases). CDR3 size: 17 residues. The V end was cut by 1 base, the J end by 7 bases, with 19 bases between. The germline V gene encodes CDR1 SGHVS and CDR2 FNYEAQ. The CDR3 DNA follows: TGTGCCAGCAGCTTAGAAATTTCCGGGCAGGGAGGTGAAAAACTGTTTTTT. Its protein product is CASSLEISGQGGEKLFF.